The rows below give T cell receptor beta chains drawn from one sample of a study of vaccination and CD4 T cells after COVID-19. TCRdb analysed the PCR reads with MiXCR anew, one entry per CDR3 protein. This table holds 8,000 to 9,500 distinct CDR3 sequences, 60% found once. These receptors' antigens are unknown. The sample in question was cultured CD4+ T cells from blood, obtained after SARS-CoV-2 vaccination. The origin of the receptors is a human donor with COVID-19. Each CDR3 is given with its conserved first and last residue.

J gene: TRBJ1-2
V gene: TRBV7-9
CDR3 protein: CASSLAGGGHGYTF

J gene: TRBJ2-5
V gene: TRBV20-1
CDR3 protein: CSALMDRGYETQYF

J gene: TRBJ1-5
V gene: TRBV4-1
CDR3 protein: CASGQGQGGNQPQHF

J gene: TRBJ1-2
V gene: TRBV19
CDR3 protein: CASRTGNSGYTF

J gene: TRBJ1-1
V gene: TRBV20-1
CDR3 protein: CSKLQGTTEAFF

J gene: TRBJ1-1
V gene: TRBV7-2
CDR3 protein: CASSSQTAMNTEAFF

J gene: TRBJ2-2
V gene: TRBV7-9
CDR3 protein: CASSLGQGTTGELFF

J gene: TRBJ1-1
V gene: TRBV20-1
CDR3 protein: CSAQRDSLNTEAFF

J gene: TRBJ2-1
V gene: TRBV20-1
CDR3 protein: CSARVRLAGESEQFF

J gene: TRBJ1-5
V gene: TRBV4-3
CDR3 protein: CASSVRTSNQPQHF

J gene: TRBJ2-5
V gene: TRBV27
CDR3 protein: CASSPRTQETQYF

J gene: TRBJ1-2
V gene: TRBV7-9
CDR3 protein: CASSRPDREKSYTF

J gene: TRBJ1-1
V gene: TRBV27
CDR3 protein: CASSSRQGVGTEAFF

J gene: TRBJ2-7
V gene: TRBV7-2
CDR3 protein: CASRRRDRGGYEQYF

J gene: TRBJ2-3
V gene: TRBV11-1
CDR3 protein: CASSQLAGATYTDTQYF

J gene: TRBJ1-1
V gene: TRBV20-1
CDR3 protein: CSARGEAGALIAEAFF

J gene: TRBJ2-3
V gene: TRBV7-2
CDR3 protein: CASSSYDTQYF